This T cell receptor beta chain was found in a study of regulatory T cells in long-lasting Graves disease. Study overall: Persistent Graves' disease denoted over 5 years of antithyroid drugs plus positive TSH receptor antibodies. The study, taken as a whole, reports: Less diverse TCR repertoires were seen in persistent Graves' patients than in newly diagnosed ones. Preferential use of TRBV28, TRBJ1-2 and TRBJ2-5 was seen in persistent disease.

Time point noted: persistent/refractory GD, antithyroid drugs over 5 years with positive TRAb. RNA extracted from PBMCs served as the sequencing template. Arm-PCR with iRepertoire HTBI primers amplified the CDR3 regions for these TCR beta libraries. TCRdb itself ran the multiplex PCR reads through MiXCR, one entry per CDR3 protein. The table records fewer than 450,000 distinct CDR3 sequences, around 21% of them present only once. Worth noting for this clonotype: Its antigen is unknown.

The CDR3 length is 15 residues. The junction had 10 bases not matched to a gene; V was cut back by 5 bases and J by 4 bases. CDR1 DFQATT and CDR2 SNEGSKA come from the germline V gene (reference sequence). The chain is built from TRBV20-1 and TRBJ2-2; 7 bases line up with TRBD2. The sequencing here drew on peripheral blood mononuclear cells (PBMCs), taken when the disease was refractory, from a patient treated with antithyroid drugs. This receptor was identified in a female donor with Graves disease. This chain's CDR3 is CSARGRAGTTGELFF. In DNA form, the CDR3 reads TGCAGTGCTCGAGGTCGAGCGGGAACCACCGGGGAGCTGTTTTTT.